One and the same sample provided the 20 T cell receptor beta chains below, sequenced in a study of T cell repertoires in cytomegalovirus infection. Using its own MiXCR run on the reads, TCRdb lists one record per CDR3 protein. In the table there are about 360,000 distinct CDR3 sequences, 15% to 20% of which are singletons. The sample consisted of PBMCs. The source is a human donor in good health (CMV status not recorded). Some clones in this sample may be carry-over from other donors' samples.

This clonotype has at least ten counts. The chain employs TRBV7-6 and TRBJ2-7; D is unclear. Germline V gene data show CDR1 as SGHVS and CDR2 as FNYEAQ. Trimming pared 3 bases from V and 5 bases from J, leaving 14 bases between. The CDR3 is made up of 14 amino acids. CDR3 nucleotide sequence: TGTGCCAGCAGCTTTAACCCAGCCGACCACGAGCAGTACTTC. As protein: CASSFNPADHEQYF.

The V and J genes are TRBV28 and TRBJ2-7, with a tentative D call TRBD1 (7 bases). Germline V gene sequence: CDR1 MDHEN, CDR2 SYDVKM. Trimming left V 5 bases short and J 0 bases short, with 20 bases between. This CDR3 is 17 amino acids long. The CDR3 region has the DNA TGTGCCAGCAGTACCCCCGCGGCAGGGGGGACCTCCTACGAGCAGTACTTC. Translating it yields CASSTPAAGGTSYEQYF.

About this clonotype: One junction end does not reproduce the germline sequence, and a read error may be involved. This rearrangement joins TRBV11-2 to TRBJ1-4; no definite D call. The V gene's germline CDR1 is SGHAT and CDR2 FQNNGV. The length of the CDR3 is 13 residues. DNA of the CDR3: TGTACCAGCAGCTTAGACAACGGTGAAAAACTGTTTTTT. Amino acid sequence: CTSSLDNGEKLFF. The full variable domain, its missing parts supplied by reference TRBV11-2 and TRBJ1-4, is EAGVAQSPRYKIIEKRQSVAFWCNPISGHATLYWYQQILGQGPKLLIQFQNNGVVDDSQLPKDRFSAERLKGVDSTLKIQPAKLEDSAVYLCTSSLDNGEKLFFGSGTQLSVL.

Ten or more counts support this clonotype. The junction does not match germline at one end; this may be a read error. This chain links TRBV7-2 with TRBJ2-1; D is possibly TRBD2 (5 bases). Germline loops: CDR1 SGHTA, CDR2 FQGNSA. The CDR3 is 15 residues long. CDR3 sequence reads: CASSFKAVVYTEQFF. The CDR3 DNA reads as TGTGCCAGCAGCTTCAAAGCGGTAGTATACACTGAGCAGTTCTTC.

This clonotype was detected many times. The chain links TRBV12-3 or TRBV12-4 to TRBJ2-1; maybe TRBD2 (7 bases). Trimming took off 4 bases at V and 6 bases at J, with 19 bases between the two ends. CDR3 length: 16 residues. Here the CDR3 DNA reads TGTGCCAGCAGTTCCCTGGGGGGGGGCAGTGGCAATGAGCAGTTCTTC. Protein: CASSSLGGGSGNEQFF.

The V call is TRBV19, the J call TRBJ1-4; D possibly corresponds to TRBD1 (5 bases). The germline V gene has CDR1 LNHDA and CDR2 SQIVND (reference sequence). V lost 3 bases and J lost 8, with 13 bases in between. The CDR3 covers 14 residues. Here the CDR3 DNA reads TGTGCCAGTAGTATGGGGCAGGGCGGAGAAAAACTGTTTTTT. Protein: CASSMGQGGEKLFF. The whole variable domain, filled in from reference TRBV19 and TRBJ1-4, reads DGGITQSPKYLFRKEGQNVTLSCEQNLNHDAMYWYRQDPGQGLRLIYYSQIVNDFQKGDIAEGYSVSREKKESFPLTVTSAQKNPTAFYLCASSMGQGGEKLFFGSGTQLSVL.

A few counts support this clonotype. The V and J genes are TRBV5-5 and TRBJ2-1, with 7 bases matching TRBD2. The CDR3 contains 14 residues. From germline, CDR1 is SGHKS and CDR2 YYEKEE (reference sequence). Trimming took 7 bases from V and 4 from J; bases not matched to a gene: 8. The CDR3 sequence: CASHKSGDYNEQFF. CDR3 in DNA: TGTGCCAGCCACAAGAGCGGGGATTACAATGAGCAGTTCTTC. Using reference TRBV5-5 and TRBJ2-1 for the parts outside the CDR3, the full variable domain is DAGVTQSPTHLIKTRGQQVTLRCSPISGHKSVSWYQQVLGQGPQFIFQYYEKEERGRGNFPDRFSARQFPNYSSELNVNALLLGDSALYLCASHKSGDYNEQFFGPGTRLTVL.

The chain carries TRBV12-3 or TRBV12-4 and TRBJ1-2, with D possibly being TRBD1 (6 bases). Trimming removed 5 bases at V and 8 bases at J, with 15 bases between. The CDR3 is 13 residues long. The CDR3 loop is CASSTRPGDGYTF. The CDR3 nucleotides are TGTGCCAGCAGTACGCGCCCAGGGGACGGCTACACCTTC.

V gene TRBV15 combines with J gene TRBJ1-5; perhaps TRBD1 as D (5 bases). The CDR3 consists of 17 residues. CDR1 LNHNV and CDR2 YYDKDF come from the germline V gene (reference sequence). Trimming left V 1 base short and J 0 bases short, with 13 bases between. CDR3 bases: TGTGCCACCAGCAGAGGCGTGGGGCAGGGTAGCAATCAGCCCCAGCATTTT. It is translated as CATSRGVGQGSNQPQHF.

The chain links TRBV20-1 to TRBJ2-7; D call uncertain. The CDR3 is 12 amino acids. Germline values: CDR1 DFQATT, CDR2 SNEGSKA (reference sequence). V was cut by 0 bases and J by 3 bases, with 6 bases left in between. The CDR3 sequence is CSARDTGYEQYF. The CDR3 nucleotides are TGCAGTGCTAGAGATACGGGCTACGAGCAGTACTTC.

This clonotype was detected many times. J is TRBJ1-2 and V is TRBV28; D uncertain. The CDR3 extends over 11 amino acids. Trimming left V 7 bases short and J 5 bases short, with 8 bases between. The germline V gene has CDR1 MDHEN and CDR2 SYDVKM. This CDR3 is CASTGVYGYTF. As DNA, the CDR3 is TGTGCCAGCACTGGGGTGTATGGCTACACCTTC.

This clonotype has ten or more counts. The chain links TRBV7-9 to TRBJ1-6; TRBD1 aligns across 10 bases. CDR1 is SEHNR and CDR2 is FQNEAQ in the germline V gene (reference sequence). The CDR3 runs 16 residues. The V gene end was trimmed by 5 bases and the J gene end by 9 bases; junction bases not matched to a gene: 10. Written as DNA, the CDR3 is TGTGCCAGCAGCGTCCCCCGGGGACAGGGGTTTTCACCCCTCCACTTT. This translates into CASSVPRGQGFSPLHF.

This clonotype showed up many times. This chain uses TRBV7-9 with TRBJ2-7; a possible D gene is TRBD1 (5 bases). Trimming left V 3 bases short and J 3 bases short, with 6 bases between. In germline, CDR1 is SEHNR, CDR2 FQNEAQ (reference sequence). The CDR3 loop spans 12 amino acids. CDR3 nucleotide sequence: TGTGCCAGCAGCTTGGACAACTACGAGCAGTACTTC. Translated: CASSLDNYEQYF.

V gene TRBV6-6 combines with J gene TRBJ2-5; unclear D gene. The germline V and J ends were trimmed by 5 bases and 4 bases, with 11 bases remaining between them. Germline-derived CDR1 and CDR2 are MNHNY and SVGAGI (reference sequence). The CDR3 spans 13 residues. CDR3 in amino acids: CASSPNTGETQYF. As DNA, the CDR3 is TGTGCCAGCAGTCCCAACACCGGAGAGACCCAGTACTTC.

This clonotype was observed a few times. The V gene is TRBV20-1, the J gene TRBJ1-4; D not resolved. Trimming pared 1 base from V and 0 bases from J, leaving 18 bases between. The germline CDR1 and CDR2 sequences are DFQATT and SNEGSKA (reference sequence). This CDR3 contains 18 residues. This CDR3 reads CSARGTTGGSTTNEKLFF. The CDR3 DNA follows: TGCAGTGCTAGAGGCACAACGGGCGGATCAACAACTAATGAAAAACTGTTTTTT.

This clonotype was observed many times. The chain combines TRBV11-2 with TRBJ1-4, with a possible D match to TRBD1 (5 bases). Germline lookup yields CDR1 SGHAT and CDR2 FQNNGV. This CDR3 is 15 amino acids long. The V and J ends lost 6 bases and 8 bases respectively, with 19 bases between them. This CDR3 reads CASSPWGTRKEKLFF. The DNA of the CDR3 is TGTGCCAGCAGTCCCTGGGGGACTCGAAAGGAAAAACTGTTTTTT.

The sample holds many counts of this clonotype. J is TRBJ2-7 and V is TRBV7-6, with no clear D. Germline lookup yields CDR1 SGHVS and CDR2 FNYEAQ. V lost 4 bases to trimming and J lost 0 bases, with 10 bases between them. The CDR3 totals 14 residues. The CDR3 here is CASSYDKGSYEQYF. For the CDR3, the DNA is TGTGCCAGCAGCTATGACAAAGGCTCCTACGAGCAGTACTTC.

This clonotype has a count of ten or more. This chain joins TRBV7-2 and TRBJ2-6; D not resolved. The CDR3 length is 16 residues. Germline V gene data show CDR1 as SGHTA and CDR2 as FQGNSA. Between the trimmed V and J ends, which lost 1 base and 2 bases, there was a span of 9 bases. The CDR3: CASSLVGSAGANVLTF. The CDR3 DNA is TGTGCCAGCAGCTTAGTGGGGTCTGCTGGGGCCAACGTCCTGACTTTC. Together with reference TRBV7-2 and TRBJ2-6, the CDR3 gives the full variable domain: GAGVSQSPSNKVTEKGKDVELRCDPISGHTALYWYRQSLGQGLEFLIYFQGNSAPDKSGLPSDRFSAERTGGSVSTLTIQRTQQEDSAVYLCASSLVGSAGANVLTFGAGSRLTVL.

This clonotype was counted ten times or more. This chain joins TRBV4-1 and TRBJ1-2; D perhaps matches TRBD1 (5 bases). Per germline, CDR1 MGHRA and CDR2 YSYEKL. CDR3 length: 15 amino acids. V lost 1 base, J lost 8 bases, and 17 bases lay in between. The CDR3 nucleotides read TGCGCCAGCAGCCAAGTCGGGGCCAGGTCGGGGGGCTACACCTTC. Protein: CASSQVGARSGGYTF.

This clonotype was recorded many times. The CDR3 sequence is CASITGHYGYTF. CDR3 in DNA: TGTGCCAGCATAACGGGACACTATGGCTACACCTTC. This chain links TRBV12-3 or TRBV12-4 with TRBJ1-2; D may be TRBD1 (5 bases). The V end lost 7 bases, the J end lost 3 bases, and 9 bases lay between the germline ends. This CDR3 contains 12 residues.